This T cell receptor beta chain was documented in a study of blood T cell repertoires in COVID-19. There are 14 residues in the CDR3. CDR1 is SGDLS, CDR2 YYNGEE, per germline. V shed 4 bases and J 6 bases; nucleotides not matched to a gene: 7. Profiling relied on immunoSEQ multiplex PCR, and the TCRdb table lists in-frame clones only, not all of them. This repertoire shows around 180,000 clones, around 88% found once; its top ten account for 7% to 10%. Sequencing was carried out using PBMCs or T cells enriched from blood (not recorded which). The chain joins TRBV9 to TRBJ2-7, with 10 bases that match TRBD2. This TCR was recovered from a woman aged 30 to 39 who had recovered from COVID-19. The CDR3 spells CASSKAGGPGEQYF. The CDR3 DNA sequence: TGTGCCAGCAGCAAAGCGGGAGGGCCTGGCGAGCAGTACTTC.